These T cell receptor beta chains were read from a single sample in a study of blood T cells in healthy people across ages. TCRdb reprocessed the 5' RACE reads with MiXCR, giving one entry per CDR3 protein. The sample includes fewer than 1 million distinct CDR3 sequences, around 42% of them seen just once. The sequenced sample was blood. The source of these receptors is a man aged 55 to 70 in good health. CDR3s include the opening cysteine and the closing phenylalanine or tryptophan. A D gene is named only where the DNA matches it firmly. Only part of the rows carry a size: once, few, many, or a class if the clone is expanded.

clone_size	d_call	j_call	v_call	cdr3_nt	cdr3_aa
.	.	TRBJ2-7	TRBV29-1	TGCAGCGTTGAAGATCCCAGGGGCGCAATCGGGGAGCAGTACTTC	CSVEDPRGAIGEQYF
.	.	TRBJ2-7	TRBV27	TGTGCCAGCAGTACACGACAGGAGGGCTTTATGAACGAGCAGTACTTC	CASSTRQEGFMNEQYF
.	.	TRBJ2-7	TRBV7-2	TGTGCCAGCAGCTTAGAATGGGGGGGGCTGGGCGAGCAGTACTTC	CASSLEWGGLGEQYF
.	TRBD2	TRBJ2-1	TRBV7-2	TGTGCCAGCAGCTTAGCGGGGTTAAAAGCGGGGGGATCAAATGAGCAGTTCTTC	CASSLAGLKAGGSNEQFF
few	.	TRBJ2-7	TRBV6-5	TGTGCCAGCAGTTACGCCGGCAGACTAGTAGACGAGCAGTACTTC	CASSYAGRLVDEQYF
many	.	TRBJ2-7	TRBV7-2	TGTGCCAGCAGTGTGGGGAACTCCTACGAGCAGTACTTC	CASSVGNSYEQYF
.	TRBD1	TRBJ1-2	TRBV4-1	TGCGCCAGCAGCGCTCCGGGACAGCACTATGGCTACACCTTC	CASSAPGQHYGYTF
few	TRBD1	TRBJ2-7	TRBV27	TGTGCCAGCAGTTTACCGACCCGGACAGGAGGTTCGGTCGAGCAGTACTTC	CASSLPTRTGGSVEQYF
.	.	TRBJ1-5	TRBV7-2	TGTGCCAGCAGCTTAGGAGGAGCCCAGCCCCAGCATTTT	CASSLGGAQPQHF
few	.	TRBJ2-7	TRBV7-2	TGTGCCAGCAGCCGCACAGGGTTGGGGGCTTACGAGCAGTACTTC	CASSRTGLGAYEQYF
.	TRBD1	TRBJ2-1	TRBV5-1	TGCGCCAGCAGCTTGGATAGGACAGGGGAGCAGTTCTTC	CASSLDRTGEQFF
.	TRBD2	TRBJ2-1	TRBV9	TGTGCCAGCAGCGCCTCCGGACTAGCGGGGAGGAATGAGCAGTTCTTC	CASSASGLAGRNEQFF
.	.	TRBJ1-2	TRBV3-1	TGTGCCAGCAGCCAAGACGTTAACTATGGCTACACCTTC	CASSQDVNYGYTF
.	.	TRBJ1-2	TRBV30	TGTGCCTGGAGTGTACAGGACTATGGCTACACCTTC	CAWSVQDYGYTF
.	.	TRBJ2-2	TRBV3-1	TGTGCCAGCAGCTTCCAGCGGGTTGGGGAGCTGTTTTTT	CASSFQRVGELFF
many	.	TRBJ2-1	TRBV7-2	TGTGCCAGCAGCTTAATGGGGTACAATGAGCAGTTCTTC	CASSLMGYNEQFF
.	.	TRBJ2-6	TRBV14	TGTGCCAGCAGCTTTGGGCTAGGGAGGTCTGGGGCCAACGTCCTGACTTTC	CASSFGLGRSGANVLTF
.	TRBD1	TRBJ2-7	TRBV27	TGTGCCAGCAGTTTCGGGGGACAGGGGATTAACTACGAGCAGTACTTC	CASSFGGQGINYEQYF
.	TRBD1	TRBJ2-1	TRBV20-1	TGCAGTGCTTGCTTGGGGGACAGGGACCCTTACAATGAGCAGTTCTTC	CSACLGDRDPYNEQFF
.	.	TRBJ2-3	TRBV7-2	TGTGCCAGCAGCCCATTCCGACAGTTCACAGATACGCAGTATTTT	CASSPFRQFTDTQYF
.	.	TRBJ1-5	TRBV2	TGTGCCAGTCGGACACTACATCAGCCCCAGCATTTT	CASRTLHQPQHF
few	TRBD2	TRBJ2-3	TRBV28	TGTGCCAGCACCTTATCGGGGGGGCTAACAGATACGCAGTATTTT	CASTLSGGLTDTQYF
.	.	TRBJ2-7	TRBV6-5	TGTGCCAGCAGCATCCGGAGAAGCTCCTACGAGCAGTACTTC	CASSIRRSSYEQYF
.	TRBD2	TRBJ2-3	TRBV20-1	TGCAGTGCTAGGGCTCGACCAGCGGGAGGGCCGGGTACGCAGTATTTT	CSARARPAGGPGTQYF
.	.	TRBJ1-1	TRBV12-3/TRBV12-4	TGTGCCAGCAGGACACAGGGAAGGGGGACTGAAGCTTTCTTT	CASRTQGRGTEAFF
few	.	TRBJ2-1	TRBV5-1	TGCGCCAGCAGCTTGGCCGCTACGGCCAACAATGAGCAGTTCTTC	CASSLAATANNEQFF